This is a list of T cell receptor beta chains from one sample in a study of T cell responses to AZD1222 COVID-19 vaccine. TCRdb's copy holds only in-frame clones and misses some; the assay was immunoSEQ multiplex PCR. Of approximately 100,000 clones in the sample, approximately 87% are singletons; the top ten hold roughly 10%. The input for sequencing was peripheral blood, taken 28 days after the second AZD1222 dose. The receptor source for this set is an adult who received the AZD1222 COVID-19 vaccine. Each CDR3 is given with its conserved first and last residue. The D gene is left open where the match is weak. Not all rows give a size; the values are once, few, many and, for expanded clones, a class.

clone_size: NA; cdr3_length: 18; v_call: TRBV27; j_call: TRBJ1-6; d_call: NA; cdr3_aa: CASSLRMTLSSYNSPLHF; cdr3_nt: TGTGCCAGCAGTTTACGAATGACACTGAGCTCCTATAATTCACCCCTCCACTTT
clone_size: NA; cdr3_length: 13; v_call: TRBV30; j_call: TRBJ2-7; d_call: NA; cdr3_aa: CAWSEGFLYEQYF; cdr3_nt: TGTGCCTGGAGTGAAGGGTTTCTCTACGAGCAGTACTTC
clone_size: NA; cdr3_length: 12; v_call: TRBV28; j_call: TRBJ2-3; d_call: NA; cdr3_aa: CASSLLERAQYF; cdr3_nt: TGTGCCAGCAGTCTCCTGGAGAGGGCGCAGTATTTT
clone_size: NA; cdr3_length: 15; v_call: TRBV5-8; j_call: TRBJ1-4; d_call: NA; cdr3_aa: CASSPGHREGEKLFF; cdr3_nt: TGTGCCAGCAGCCCTGGGCACAGGGAGGGAGAAAAACTGTTTTTT
clone_size: NA; cdr3_length: 13; v_call: TRBV2; j_call: TRBJ1-1; d_call: NA; cdr3_aa: CASSENQGTEAFF; cdr3_nt: TGTGCCAGCAGTGAAAACCAGGGCACTGAAGCTTTCTTT
clone_size: NA; cdr3_length: 12; v_call: TRBV29-1; j_call: TRBJ2-3; d_call: NA; cdr3_aa: CSVSGGTDTQYF; cdr3_nt: TGCAGCGTTTCCGGGGGCACAGATACGCAGTATTTT
clone_size: NA; cdr3_length: 16; v_call: TRBV7-2; j_call: TRBJ1-3; d_call: NA; cdr3_aa: CASSVRQFSSGNTIYF; cdr3_nt: TGTGCCAGCAGCGTCCGACAGTTTAGCTCTGGAAACACCATATATTTT
clone_size: NA; cdr3_length: 15; v_call: TRBV12-5; j_call: TRBJ1-2; d_call: NA; cdr3_aa: CASGLAATDRNGYTF; cdr3_nt: TGTGCTAGTGGTTTGGCCGCGACTGATAGGAACGGCTACACCTTC
clone_size: once; cdr3_length: 15; v_call: TRBV28; j_call: TRBJ2-3; d_call: TRBD1; cdr3_aa: CASSSGQVGPDTQYF; cdr3_nt: TGTGCCAGCAGTTCTGGACAGGTTGGCCCAGATACGCAGTATTTT
clone_size: NA; cdr3_length: 13; v_call: TRBV30; j_call: TRBJ1-2; d_call: TRBD1; cdr3_aa: CAWSLRDRRTGTF; cdr3_nt: TGTGCCTGGAGCCTACGGGACAGGAGAACTGGCACCTTC
clone_size: NA; cdr3_length: 12; v_call: TRBV28; j_call: TRBJ1-1; d_call: NA; cdr3_aa: CASSLTGIEAFF; cdr3_nt: TGTGCCAGCAGCCTGACAGGCATTGAGGCTTTCTTT
clone_size: NA; cdr3_length: 15; v_call: TRBV3-1/TRBV3-2; j_call: TRBJ1-2; d_call: NA; cdr3_aa: CASSQDWSIFGGYTF; cdr3_nt: TGTGCCAGCAGCCAAGATTGGAGCATATTCGGGGGCTACACCTTC
clone_size: NA; cdr3_length: 11; v_call: TRBV7-3; j_call: TRBJ2-5; d_call: NA; cdr3_aa: CASSLVKTQYF; cdr3_nt: TGTGCCAGCAGCTTAGTCAAGACCCAGTACTTC
clone_size: once; cdr3_length: 14; v_call: TRBV27; j_call: TRBJ2-7; d_call: TRBD2; cdr3_aa: CASSPRGGTSEQYF; cdr3_nt: TGTGCCAGCAGCCCCCGCGGGGGGACGAGCGAGCAGTACTTC
clone_size: NA; cdr3_length: 14; v_call: TRBV13; j_call: TRBJ2-7; d_call: TRBD1; cdr3_aa: CASSSRTGDYEQYF; cdr3_nt: TGTGCCAGCAGCTCCCGGACAGGGGACTACGAGCAGTACTTC
clone_size: NA; cdr3_length: 14; v_call: TRBV19; j_call: TRBJ2-1; d_call: NA; cdr3_aa: CASSLGVGGGEQFF; cdr3_nt: TGTGCCAGTAGTTTGGGCGTAGGGGGGGGTGAGCAGTTCTTC
clone_size: NA; cdr3_length: 16; v_call: TRBV18; j_call: TRBJ2-1; d_call: TRBD2; cdr3_aa: CASSPPVSGGPTGQFF; cdr3_nt: TGTGCCAGCTCACCACCGGTATCGGGAGGGCCGACGGGGCAGTTCTTC
clone_size: NA; cdr3_length: 19; v_call: TRBV27; j_call: TRBJ2-7; d_call: TRBD1; cdr3_aa: CASSPLPGQGPSSSYEQYF; cdr3_nt: TGTGCCAGCAGTCCCTTACCGGGACAGGGACCTTCAAGCTCCTACGAGCAGTACTTC
clone_size: NA; cdr3_length: 16; v_call: TRBV11-2; j_call: TRBJ1-3; d_call: TRBD1; cdr3_aa: CASSLTGARSGNTIYF; cdr3_nt: TGTGCCAGCAGCTTAACAGGGGCGCGATCTGGAAACACCATATATTTT
clone_size: once; cdr3_length: 15; v_call: TRBV4-2; j_call: TRBJ1-1; d_call: NA; cdr3_aa: CASSQEVGGNTEAFF; cdr3_nt: TGTGCCAGCAGCCAAGAGGTAGGGGGGAACACTGAAGCTTTCTTT
clone_size: NA; cdr3_length: 11; v_call: TRBV11-1; j_call: TRBJ1-3; d_call: NA; cdr3_aa: CASSPGNTIYF; cdr3_nt: TGTGCCAGCAGCCCAGGAAACACCATATATTTT
clone_size: NA; cdr3_length: 17; v_call: TRBV9; j_call: TRBJ1-3; d_call: TRBD1; cdr3_aa: CASSAPTGVPSGNTIYF; cdr3_nt: TGTGCCAGCAGCGCCCCGACAGGGGTTCCCTCTGGAAACACCATATATTTT
clone_size: NA; cdr3_length: 15; v_call: TRBV6-5; j_call: TRBJ2-7; d_call: NA; cdr3_aa: CASRGLVSASDEQYF; cdr3_nt: TGTGCCAGCAGGGGGCTTGTGTCGGCCTCGGACGAGCAGTACTTC
clone_size: once; cdr3_length: 13; v_call: TRBV28; j_call: TRBJ1-2; d_call: NA; cdr3_aa: CASSLLAGQGYTF; cdr3_nt: TGTGCCAGCAGTTTATTAGCGGGGCAGGGCTACACCTTC
clone_size: NA; cdr3_length: 14; v_call: TRBV5-4; j_call: TRBJ2-5; d_call: TRBD2; cdr3_aa: CASSKERGGETQYF; cdr3_nt: TGTGCCAGCAGTAAGGAGAGGGGAGGGGAGACCCAGTACTTC
clone_size: once; cdr3_length: 15; v_call: TRBV6-2/TRBV6-3; j_call: TRBJ2-1; d_call: NA; cdr3_aa: CASSFRDGAYNEQFF; cdr3_nt: TGTGCCAGCAGTTTCCGGGACGGCGCCTACAATGAGCAGTTCTTC
clone_size: few; cdr3_length: 15; v_call: TRBV2; j_call: TRBJ1-2; d_call: TRBD1; cdr3_aa: CASSDSGQGAGGYTF; cdr3_nt: TGTGCCAGCAGTGATTCGGGACAGGGGGCTGGTGGCTACACCTTC
clone_size: NA; cdr3_length: 15; v_call: TRBV19; j_call: TRBJ2-3; d_call: TRBD2; cdr3_aa: CASTPGLATTDTQYF; cdr3_nt: TGTGCCAGTACACCGGGACTAGCGACAACAGATACGCAGTATTTT
clone_size: once; cdr3_length: 14; v_call: TRBV11-2; j_call: TRBJ2-7; d_call: NA; cdr3_aa: CASSLEGGPYEQYF; cdr3_nt: TGTGCCAGCAGCTTAGAGGGGGGCCCCTACGAGCAGTACTTC
clone_size: NA; cdr3_length: 14; v_call: TRBV18; j_call: TRBJ1-2; d_call: NA; cdr3_aa: CASSPPSSEYGYTF; cdr3_nt: TGTGCCAGCTCACCGCCCTCAAGCGAATATGGCTACACCTTC
clone_size: NA; cdr3_length: 15; v_call: TRBV10-3; j_call: TRBJ2-1; d_call: TRBD2; cdr3_aa: CASAGERESSDEQFF; cdr3_nt: TGTGCCTCCGCCGGGGAGCGGGAGTCTTCGGATGAGCAGTTCTTC
clone_size: once; cdr3_length: 16; v_call: TRBV6-2/TRBV6-3; j_call: TRBJ2-3; d_call: NA; cdr3_aa: CASTPDGDRRTDTQYF; cdr3_nt: TGTGCCAGCACCCCCGACGGGGATCGTCGCACAGATACGCAGTATTTT
clone_size: NA; cdr3_length: 12; v_call: TRBV4-3; j_call: TRBJ1-4; d_call: NA; cdr3_aa: CASSQEGEKLFF; cdr3_nt: TGCGCCAGCAGCCAAGAGGGAGAAAAACTGTTTTTT
clone_size: once; cdr3_length: 14; v_call: TRBV15; j_call: TRBJ1-2; d_call: NA; cdr3_aa: CATSRGDLTHGYTF; cdr3_nt: TGTGCCACCAGCAGGGGAGATTTGACCCATGGCTACACCTTC
clone_size: NA; cdr3_length: 12; v_call: TRBV19; j_call: TRBJ2-2; d_call: NA; cdr3_aa: CASRSYTGELFF; cdr3_nt: TGTGCCAGTAGGAGCTACACCGGGGAGCTGTTTTTT
clone_size: NA; cdr3_length: 12; v_call: TRBV12-3/TRBV12-4; j_call: TRBJ2-2; d_call: NA; cdr3_aa: CASSYAAGELFF; cdr3_nt: TGTGCCAGCAGTTATGCCGCCGGGGAGCTGTTTTTT
clone_size: NA; cdr3_length: 12; v_call: TRBV5-6; j_call: TRBJ1-5; d_call: NA; cdr3_aa: CASSFINQPQHF; cdr3_nt: TGTGCCAGCAGCTTCATTAATCAGCCCCAGCATTTT
clone_size: NA; cdr3_length: 16; v_call: TRBV7-8; j_call: TRBJ2-1; d_call: TRBD2; cdr3_aa: CASSFQVGGAVNEQFF; cdr3_nt: TGTGCCAGCAGCTTCCAAGTCGGGGGGGCGGTCAATGAGCAGTTCTTC
clone_size: NA; cdr3_length: 16; v_call: TRBV5-1; j_call: TRBJ1-6; d_call: NA; cdr3_aa: CASSLAGSGWGSPLHF; cdr3_nt: TGCGCCAGCAGCTTGGCAGGCAGCGGATGGGGTTCACCCCTCCACTTT
clone_size: NA; cdr3_length: 13; v_call: TRBV5-4; j_call: TRBJ1-1; d_call: NA; cdr3_aa: CASSLRGDTEAFF; cdr3_nt: TGTGCCAGCAGCTTGCGAGGGGACACTGAAGCTTTCTTT
clone_size: once; cdr3_length: 17; v_call: TRBV5-1; j_call: TRBJ1-5; d_call: NA; cdr3_aa: CASSLNSKGTSNQPQHF; cdr3_nt: TGCGCCAGCAGCTTGAATAGCAAGGGGACGAGCAATCAGCCCCAGCATTTT
clone_size: NA; cdr3_length: 15; v_call: TRBV6-6; j_call: TRBJ1-2; d_call: NA; cdr3_aa: CASRQSGRFLGGYTF; cdr3_nt: TGTGCCAGCAGGCAATCCGGGCGGTTTTTAGGTGGCTACACCTTC
clone_size: NA; cdr3_length: 13; v_call: TRBV27; j_call: TRBJ1-4; d_call: NA; cdr3_aa: CASRGQDHEKLFF; cdr3_nt: TGTGCCAGCAGGGGCCAGGACCATGAAAAACTGTTTTTT
clone_size: NA; cdr3_length: 14; v_call: TRBV28; j_call: TRBJ2-7; d_call: NA; cdr3_aa: CASSLTGIPYEQYF; cdr3_nt: TGTGCCAGCAGCCTAACAGGGATTCCCTACGAGCAGTACTTC